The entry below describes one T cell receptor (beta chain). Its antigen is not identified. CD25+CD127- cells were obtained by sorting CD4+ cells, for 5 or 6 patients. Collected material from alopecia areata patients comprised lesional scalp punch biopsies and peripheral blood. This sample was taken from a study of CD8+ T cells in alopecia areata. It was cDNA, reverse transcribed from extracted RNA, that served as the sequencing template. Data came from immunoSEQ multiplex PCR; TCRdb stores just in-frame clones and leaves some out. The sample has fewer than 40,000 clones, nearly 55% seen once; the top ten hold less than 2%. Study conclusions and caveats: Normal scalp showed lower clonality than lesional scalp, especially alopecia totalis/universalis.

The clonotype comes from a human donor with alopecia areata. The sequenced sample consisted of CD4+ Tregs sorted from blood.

The CDR3 spells CASSLTSSDEQFF. The CDR3 nucleotides are TGCGCCAGCAGTTTGACTAGCTCCGATGAGCAGTTCTTC. The chain employs TRBV10-2 and TRBJ2-1; 7 nucleotides match TRBD2. Germline CDR1 is WSHSY and CDR2 is SAAADI. V was pared by 5 bases and J by 8 bases, with 6 bases of the junction left unmatched. The length of the CDR3 is 13 residues.